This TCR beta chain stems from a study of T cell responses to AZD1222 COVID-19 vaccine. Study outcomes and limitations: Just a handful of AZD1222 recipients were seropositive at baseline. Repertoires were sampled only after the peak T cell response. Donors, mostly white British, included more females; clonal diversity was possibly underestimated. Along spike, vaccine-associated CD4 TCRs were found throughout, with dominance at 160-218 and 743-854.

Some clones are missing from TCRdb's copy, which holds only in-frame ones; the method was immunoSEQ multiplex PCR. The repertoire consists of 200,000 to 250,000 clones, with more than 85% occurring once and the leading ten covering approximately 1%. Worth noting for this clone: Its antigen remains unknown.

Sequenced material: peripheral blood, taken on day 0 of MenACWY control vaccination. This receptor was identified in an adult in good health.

In DNA form, the CDR3 reads TGTGCCTGGAGCGCCACGGGGGGAGCTTTCTTT. Amino acid sequence: CAWSATGGAFF. This chain connects TRBV30 to TRBJ1-1; D might be TRBD1 (5 bases). The CDR3 spans 11 residues. V was cut by 3 bases and J by 10 bases, with 12 bases left in between. Germline CDR1 GTSNPN, CDR2 SVGIG (reference sequence).